Described below is a single T cell receptor (beta chain) sequence and its context. The CDR3 is 18 amino acids. From germline, CDR1 is MNHNS and CDR2 SASEGT. This sample is drawn from a study of T cells expressing NK-cell markers. TCRdb reanalyzed the 5' RACE reads, giving one entry per CDR3 protein sequence and no DNA. The listing records around 470,000 distinct CDR3 sequences. This receptor was taken from a woman between 45 and 60 years old in good health. The sample taken for sequencing was blood T cells: a sorted CD56 or NKG2C T cell subset, CD4+ or CD8+ T cells, or bulk PBMC T cells (not recorded which). The rearrangement joins TRBV6-1 to TRBJ2-1; as DNA is missing, the TRBD2 call by TCRdb cannot be tested. This chain's CDR3 is CASSEALWGLAEDNEQFF.